In its sample, the clone carrying this T cell receptor beta chain was seen once. This sample is part of a study of T cell changes during pregnancy in multiple sclerosis. Some clones are missing from TCRdb's copy, which holds only in-frame ones; the method was immunoSEQ multiplex PCR. The sample contains 41,000 or so clones, approximately 90% of which appear only once. CDR3 length: 14 amino acids. Germline CDR1 reads SGHRS; CDR2 reads YFSETQ. Trimming took off 0 bases at V and 2 bases at J, with 8 bases between the two ends. J is TRBJ1-1 and V is TRBV5-1; D might be TRBD1 (5 bases). Sequencing was performed on CD8+ T cells from peripheral blood mononuclear cells, taken in the third trimester of pregnancy. The source of this sequence is a female donor with multiple sclerosis, enrolled in a pregnancy study. CDR3 amino acids: CASSLAGGNTEAFF. In DNA form, the CDR3 reads TGCGCCAGCAGCTTGGCCGGGGGAAACACTGAAGCTTTCTTT.